This is a list of T cell receptor beta chains from one sample in a study of blood T cell repertoires in COVID-19. The data were produced by immunoSEQ multiplex PCR, yet TCRdb's version contains in-frame clones alone and is incomplete. In the table there are 150,000 to 200,000 clones, under 90% of which are singletons. Sample: PBMCs or T cells enriched from blood (not recorded which). The receptors shown here come from a man in his forties or fifties who had recovered from COVID-19. The CDR3 runs from the conserved cysteine through the conserved F or W. Each record gives: V gene, J gene, CDR3 protein.

v_gene: TRBV7-8
j_gene: TRBJ1-5
CDR3aa: CASSLVEGAQPQHF

v_gene: TRBV7-3
j_gene: TRBJ2-1
CDR3aa: CASSLDTPSSYNEQFF

v_gene: TRBV5-1
j_gene: TRBJ1-4
CDR3aa: CASSFTTGTANEKLFF

v_gene: TRBV3-1/TRBV3-2
j_gene: TRBJ1-3
CDR3aa: CASSQVGGTSGNTIYF

v_gene: TRBV30
j_gene: TRBJ1-5
CDR3aa: CAWSIDYTLLGDQPQHF

v_gene: TRBV20-1
j_gene: TRBJ1-2
CDR3aa: CSASPPVAGYTF

v_gene: TRBV5-1
j_gene: TRBJ2-2
CDR3aa: CASSLGQGSTGELFF

v_gene: TRBV5-1
j_gene: TRBJ1-4
CDR3aa: CASSLMGSGGNEKLFF

v_gene: TRBV5-4
j_gene: TRBJ1-3
CDR3aa: CASSLAGIRNTIYF

v_gene: TRBV2
j_gene: TRBJ1-1
CDR3aa: CASSVLGPEIGAFF

v_gene: TRBV7-9
j_gene: TRBJ1-4
CDR3aa: CASSLGRGNNEKLFF

v_gene: TRBV6-1
j_gene: TRBJ2-5
CDR3aa: CASSEEGQGAETQYF

v_gene: TRBV6-2/TRBV6-3
j_gene: TRBJ1-5
CDR3aa: CASSYPGNQPQHF

v_gene: TRBV7-3
j_gene: TRBJ2-1
CDR3aa: CASSPRDREGNYNEQFF

v_gene: TRBV4-1
j_gene: TRBJ1-1
CDR3aa: CASSQGGREAFF

v_gene: TRBV15
j_gene: TRBJ2-7
CDR3aa: CATSRVGDRAYEQYF

v_gene: TRBV28
j_gene: TRBJ1-4
CDR3aa: CASSSQGVSTNEKLFF

v_gene: TRBV5-6
j_gene: TRBJ1-6
CDR3aa: CASSLARDRGLYSPLHF

v_gene: TRBV24-1
j_gene: TRBJ2-7
CDR3aa: CATSLRTQPVQYF

v_gene: TRBV7-2
j_gene: TRBJ2-6
CDR3aa: CASSISPRGRGANVLTF

v_gene: TRBV24-1
j_gene: TRBJ1-2
CDR3aa: CATSEPQARGYTF

v_gene: TRBV28
j_gene: TRBJ1-6
CDR3aa: CASSSPGQGANSPLHF

v_gene: TRBV4-3
j_gene: TRBJ1-6
CDR3aa: CASSQEWERGSPLHF

v_gene: TRBV27
j_gene: TRBJ2-7
CDR3aa: CASSHGGAHYEQYF

v_gene: TRBV19
j_gene: TRBJ1-1
CDR3aa: CASSKTWRDTEAFF

v_gene: TRBV29-1
j_gene: TRBJ2-7
CDR3aa: CSVEDPQSPYEQYF

v_gene: TRBV7-9
j_gene: TRBJ2-3
CDR3aa: CASRGAGDTQYF

v_gene: TRBV28
j_gene: TRBJ1-1
CDR3aa: CASRETGVGTEAFF